Sequencing of this T cell receptor beta chain was carried out in a study of response to subunit inactivated influenza vaccine. Findings of the study overall: Researchers suggested that each seasonal influenza vaccination recruits few new T cells.

TCRdb re-derived calls from the RT-PCR reads in MiXCR, one entry per CDR3 protein. Among 150,000 or so distinct CDR3 sequences listed, 11% were seen once. V was clipped by 5 bases and J by 4 bases, with 11 bases between them. The CDR3 loop spans 13 amino acids. Germline V lookup: CDR1 SGHAT, CDR2 FQNNGV. Concerning this clonotype: The target antigen is unknown.

The gene calls are TRBV11-2 and TRBJ2-5, with D perhaps matching TRBD1 (5 bases). The material was non-naive T cells sorted from PBMCs, obtained about 40 days after vaccination. The TCR sequence derives from a man aged 50-60 years who received an inactivated influenza vaccine. CDR3 nucleotides: TGTGCCAGCAGCCAAGGGGCACGAGAGACCCAGTACTTC. Protein sequence: CASSQGARETQYF.